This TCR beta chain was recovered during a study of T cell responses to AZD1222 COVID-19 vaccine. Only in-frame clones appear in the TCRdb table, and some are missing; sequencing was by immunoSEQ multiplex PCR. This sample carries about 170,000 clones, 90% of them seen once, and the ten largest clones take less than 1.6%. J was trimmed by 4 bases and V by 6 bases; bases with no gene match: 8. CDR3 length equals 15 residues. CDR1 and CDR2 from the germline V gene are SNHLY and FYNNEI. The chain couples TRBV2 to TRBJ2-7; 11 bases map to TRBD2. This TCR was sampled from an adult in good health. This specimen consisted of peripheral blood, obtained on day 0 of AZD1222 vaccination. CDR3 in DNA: TGTGCCAGCAGGACCCTAGCGGGGGGTTTTTACGAGCAGTACTTC. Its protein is CASRTLAGGFYEQYF.